A single sample gave rise to the 29 T cell receptor beta chains below, sequenced in a study of cytomegalovirus exposure and HLA in healthy donors. Both 60 Vbeta primers and 13 Jbeta primers went into the PCR. Libraries were prepared by immunoSEQ multiplex PCR; TCRdb keeps only in-frame clonotypes and omits some of them. The table lists about 180,000 clones, 60% to 85% of them singletons. Sequenced: PBMCs. The receptors were sampled from a man aged 40-50 years in good health and CMV-seronegative.

The J gene is TRBJ1-3, the V gene TRBV7-2, with 8 nucleotides matching TRBD1. The CDR3 has 16 residues. The V segment lost 3 bases and the J segment 10 bases; nucleotides outside the gene matches: 14. Germline CDR1 is SGHTA and CDR2 is FQGNSA. The CDR3 DNA is TGTGCCAGCAGCTTCCCGGGACAGGAGGTCCCCGGGACCATATATTTT. Amino acid sequence: CASSFPGQEVPGTIYF.

In its sample, this clone was seen a few times. Here the CDR3 reads CASSPTGGAGTEAFF. The CDR3 bases are TGTGCCAGCTCACCAACAGGGGGCGCGGGCACTGAAGCTTTCTTT. The gene calls are TRBV18 and TRBJ1-1, with 9 bases matching TRBD1. CDR1 and CDR2 (germline): KGHSH, LQKENI. After removal of 2 bases from V and 4 bases from J, the junction contained 5 bases not matched to a gene. The CDR3 length is 15 residues.

The gene calls are TRBV9 and TRBJ1-2; D might be TRBD1 (5 bases). V shed 5 bases and J shed 8 bases, with 19 bases lying between them. Germline values: CDR1 SGDLS, CDR2 YYNGEE. This CDR3 is 14 amino acids long. The CDR3 reads CASRPISGAGGYTF. In DNA, the CDR3 is TGTGCCAGCAGGCCGATTTCCGGGGCGGGAGGCTACACCTTC.

The CDR3 is CASSDRAGGPAGANVLTF. The CDR3 bases are TGTGCCAGCAGCGATAGGGCAGGGGGCCCCGCTGGGGCCAACGTCCTGACTTTC. The V gene is TRBV9, the J gene TRBJ2-6; 8 bases agree with TRBD1. The CDR3 spans 18 residues. CDR1 is SGDLS and CDR2 is YYNGEE in the germline V gene. After removal of 3 bases from V and 2 bases from J, the junction contained 10 bases not matched to a gene. The complete variable domain, with remaining parts taken from reference TRBV9 and TRBJ2-6, reads DSGVTQTPKHLITATGQRVTLRCSPRSGDLSVYWYQQSLDQGLQFLIQYYNGEERAKGNILERFSAQQFPDLHSELNLSSLELGDSALYFCASSDRAGGPAGANVLTFGAGSRLTVL.

The genes are TRBV7-6 and TRBJ1-2; D perhaps matches TRBD1 (5 bases). The V end was cut by 5 bases, the J end by 8 bases, with 18 bases between. Germline assignment: CDR1 SGHVS and CDR2 FNYEAQ. The length of the CDR3 is 14 residues. The CDR3 region is CASSQGLVGWGYTF. The DNA of the CDR3 is TGTGCCAGCAGCCAGGGACTCGTGGGCTGGGGCTACACCTTC.

V gene TRBV7-2 combines with J gene TRBJ2-4, with 10 bases fitting TRBD1. This CDR3 comprises 19 residues. V shed 5 bases and J 0 bases; nucleotides not matched to a gene: 13. CDR1 is SGHTA, CDR2 FQGNSA, per germline. The CDR3 DNA sequence: TGTGCCAGCAGCCCTAGGGCCGGGACAGGGGTGCTAGCCAAAAACATTCAGTACTTC. Residues: CASSPRAGTGVLAKNIQYF.

The chain has TRBV6-5 and TRBJ2-3, with 7 bases matching TRBD2. V shed 2 bases and J 4 bases; nucleotides not matched to a gene: 9. The V gene's germline CDR1 is MNHEY and CDR2 SVGAGI. The CDR3 is 16 residues long. The CDR3 loop reads CASSYRASGISDTQYF. The CDR3 DNA reads TGTGCCAGCAGTTACCGGGCTAGCGGAATTTCAGATACGCAGTATTTT.

The chain joins TRBV20-1 to TRBJ2-1; the D gene is possibly TRBD2 (5 bases). CDR1 and CDR2 from the germline V gene are DFQATT and SNEGSKA (reference sequence). The V end was cut by 5 bases, the J end by 9 bases, with 11 bases between. This CDR3 has 11 residues. CDR3 nucleotide sequence: TGCAGTGCTCTCGAGAGGGTTGAGCAGTTCTTC. Amino acids: CSALERVEQFF.

The genes are TRBV29-1 and TRBJ2-7; no firm D call. Trimming took off 1 base at V and 0 bases at J, with 13 bases between the two ends. There are 15 residues in the CDR3. Germline loops: CDR1 SQVTM, CDR2 ANQGSEA. The CDR3 DNA is TGCAGCGTTGAAGTTCGAAGACTCACCTCCTACGAGCAGTACTTC. Translated, it gives CSVEVRRLTSYEQYF.

The rearrangement joins TRBV7-2 to TRBJ2-3; possibly TRBD2 for D (5 bases). Trimming shortened V by 5 bases and J by 1 base, and 19 bases separated the two germline ends. Germline assignment: CDR1 SGHTA and CDR2 FQGNSA. The CDR3 is made up of 17 amino acids. CDR3 sequence (DNA): TGTGCCAGCAGCCCACCCGACTACCTGGGAGGCACAGATACGCAGTATTTT. Protein: CASSPPDYLGGTDTQYF.

V gene TRBV7-2 combines with J gene TRBJ1-1; D uncertain. The CDR3 is 15 residues long. Trimming took off 2 bases at V and 0 bases at J, with 10 bases between the two ends. CDR1 is SGHTA, CDR2 FQGNSA, per germline. The CDR3 spells CASSLSGVLNTEAFF. CDR3 bases: TGTGCCAGCAGCTTAAGCGGGGTTCTGAACACTGAAGCTTTCTTT.

The chain combines TRBV5-1 with TRBJ1-5, with D possibly matching TRBD1 (5 bases). Trimming removed 4 bases at V and 1 base at J, with 12 bases between. CDR1 and CDR2 from the germline V gene are SGHRS and YFSETQ. The CDR3 has 15 residues. The CDR3 sequence: CASSVRAGSNQPQHF. CDR3 DNA sequence: TGCGCCAGCAGCGTCAGGGCTGGCAGCAATCAGCCCCAGCATTTT.

This rearrangement joins TRBV29-1 to TRBJ2-2, with 10 bases aligning to TRBD1. V shed 5 bases and J 5 bases; nucleotides not matched to a gene: 2. The germline V gene has CDR1 SQVTM and CDR2 ANQGSEA. This CDR3 spans 13 amino acids. CDR3 DNA: TGCAGCGTTCGGACAGGGGGGACCGGGGAGCTGTTTTTT. It yields the protein CSVRTGGTGELFF.

V gene TRBV7-2 combines with J gene TRBJ2-7; TRBD1 matches at 9 bases. The CDR3 consists of 16 residues. From germline, CDR1 is SGHTA and CDR2 FQGNSA. V shed 5 bases and J 0 bases; nucleotides not matched to a gene: 8. CDR3 nucleotides: TGTGCCAGCAGCCCCCGGGACAGGGCTTCCTCCTACGAGCAGTACTTC. Translated, it gives CASSPRDRASSYEQYF.

With respect to this clone: A junction boundary mismatches the germline segment, possibly from a read error. The chain carries TRBV7-9 and TRBJ2-1; TRBD2 aligns across 7 bases. Germline-derived CDR1 and CDR2 are SEHNR and FQNEAQ (reference sequence). The CDR3 is 14 residues long. The DNA of the CDR3 is TGTGCCAGCAGCCCGGGGAGGGTCTACGATGAGCAGTTCTTC. It translates to CASSPGRVYDEQFF.

The chain recombines TRBV27 with TRBJ1-2, with TRBD1 identical over 9 bases. Germline trimming cut 8 bases from V and 2 bases from J; bases unmatched to any gene: 6. The CDR3 totals 14 residues. Germline V CDR1 and CDR2: MNHEY, SMNVEV (reference sequence). The CDR3 protein is CASGAGQGNYGYTF. CDR3 coding DNA: TGTGCCAGCGGCGCGGGACAGGGAAACTATGGCTACACCTTC.

V usage is TRBV5-1 and J usage is TRBJ2-1; maybe TRBD2 (7 bases). The V gene lost 0 bases and the J gene lost 7 bases, with 14 bases spanning the gap. CDR3 length equals 15 residues. Germline-derived CDR1 and CDR2 are SGHRS and YFSETQ. CDR3 in amino acids: CASSLAGGGANEQFF. The CDR3 coding sequence is TGCGCCAGCAGCTTGGCAGGAGGGGGGGCGAATGAGCAGTTCTTC.

This clone has a single count. The chain uses TRBV6-6 and TRBJ2-3, with a tentative D call TRBD2 (5 bases). The CDR3 totals 15 residues. Per germline, CDR1 MNHNY and CDR2 SVGAGI (reference sequence). V was clipped by 2 bases and J by 1 base, with 10 bases between them. CDR3 bases: TGTGCCAGCAGTTACCGCGGGCGCCGCACAGATACGCAGTATTTT. It yields the protein CASSYRGRRTDTQYF.

The CDR3 sequence is CASSQVNRGFHSPLHF. The CDR3 DNA follows: TGCGCCAGCAGCCAAGTAAATCGGGGTTTTCATTCACCCCTCCACTTT. This chain joins TRBV4-1 and TRBJ1-6; D unclear. The germline CDR1 and CDR2 sequences are MGHRA and YSYEKL. This CDR3 contains 16 residues. Deletions cut 1 base from V and 8 bases from J, with 15 bases between.

The genes are TRBV7-2 and TRBJ1-3; TRBD1 might be the D (6 bases). Germline CDR1 reads SGHTA; CDR2 reads FQGNSA. Trimming stripped 5 bases from V and 4 bases from J, with 24 bases between. The CDR3 spans 18 residues. DNA for the CDR3: TGTGCCAGCAGCCCGTCACAGGGTGCTCGGCAGGCCGGAAACACCATATATTTT. It codes for CASSPSQGARQAGNTIYF.

This chain links TRBV12-5 with TRBJ2-1; D unclear. V shed 2 bases and J shed 3 bases, with 5 bases lying between them. Germline assignment: CDR1 LGHNT and CDR2 FRNRAP. The CDR3 is made up of 13 amino acids. This CDR3 reads CASGLYSYNEQFF. CDR3 DNA: TGTGCTAGTGGTTTGTACAGCTACAATGAGCAGTTCTTC.

The sample holds a few counts of this clone. This chain joins TRBV6-5 and TRBJ1-2; D is ambiguous. The CDR3 is 15 residues long. Germline-derived CDR1 and CDR2 are MNHEY and SVGAGI. The ends were cut back, 4 bases at V and 8 bases at J, with 20 bases in the middle. This chain's CDR3 is CASSSSLNGIEGYTF. DNA for the CDR3: TGTGCCAGCAGTTCCTCCCTTAACGGGATCGAGGGCTACACCTTC.

The chain employs TRBV5-1 and TRBJ2-7; 13 bases match TRBD2. After removal of 2 bases from V and 11 bases from J, the junction contained 7 bases not matched to a gene. Germline CDR1 and CDR2: SGHRS and YFSETQ. There are 14 residues in the CDR3. CDR3 sequence: CASSFGLAGEVEYF. The CDR3 bases are TGCGCCAGCAGCTTTGGACTAGCGGGAGAGGTCGAGTACTTC. The full variable domain, rest sourced from reference TRBV5-1 and TRBJ2-7, is KAGVTQTPRYLIKTRGQQVTLSCSPISGHRSVSWYQQTPGQGLQFLFEYFSETQRNKGNFPGRFSGRQFSNSRSEMNVSTLELGDSALYLCASSFGLAGEVEYFGPGTRLTVT.

V is TRBV4-3 and J is TRBJ2-7; possible D gene TRBD1, 7 bases. Germline CDR1 is LGHNA and CDR2 is YSLEER. This CDR3 has 12 amino acids. The V and J ends lost 2 bases and 6 bases respectively, with 8 bases between them. The CDR3 loop reads CASSQQGGEQYF. The CDR3 DNA follows: TGCGCCAGCAGCCAACAGGGGGGCGAGCAGTACTTC.

The chain uses TRBV6-1 and TRBJ2-7, with D possibly being TRBD2 (6 bases). The CDR3 is 13 amino acids. The V and J ends lost 7 bases and 6 bases respectively, with 16 bases between them. Germline loops: CDR1 MNHNS, CDR2 SASEGT. The CDR3, as DNA: TGTGCCAGCATTCTGCGGGAACGGGGCGAGCAGTACTTC. Protein: CASILRERGEQYF.

J is TRBJ1-4 and V is TRBV9; D might be TRBD1 (6 bases). CDR3 size: 13 residues. V was cut by 4 bases and J by 7 bases, with 11 bases left in between. The V gene's germline CDR1 is SGDLS and CDR2 YYNGEE. CDR3 nucleotide sequence: TGTGCCAGCAGCCCACAGGGTGGTGAAAAACTGTTTTTT. It encodes CASSPQGGEKLFF. Full variable domain (missing parts from reference TRBV9 and TRBJ1-4): DSGVTQTPKHLITATGQRVTLRCSPRSGDLSVYWYQQSLDQGLQFLIQYYNGEERAKGNILERFSAQQFPDLHSELNLSSLELGDSALYFCASSPQGGEKLFFGSGTQLSVL.

CDR3 DNA: TGTGCCAGCAGCCCCGAAGGGGGTAGCACAGATACGCAGTATTTT. Translating gives CASSPEGGSTDTQYF. The V and J genes are TRBV7-8 and TRBJ2-3, with TRBD1 as a possible D gene (6 bases). The CDR3 spans 15 residues. The germline V and J ends were trimmed by 5 bases and 0 bases, with 12 bases remaining between them. The germline V gene has CDR1 SGHVS and CDR2 FQNEAQ.

This chain uses TRBV10-1 with TRBJ2-3; the match to TRBD2 covers 13 bases. Trimming cost V 4 bases and J 3 bases; bases outside gene matches: 4. Germline-derived CDR1 and CDR2 are WNHNN and SYGVQD (reference sequence). CDR3 size: 16 residues. CDR3 residues: CASSGTGLAGTDTQYF. Here the CDR3 DNA reads TGCGCCAGCAGTGGAACGGGACTAGCGGGGACAGATACGCAGTATTTT.

The count of this clone is one. The chain recombines TRBV4-1 with TRBJ2-2, with 9 bases matching TRBD1. The germline V gene encodes CDR1 MGHRA and CDR2 YSYEKL. The CDR3 covers 16 residues. V lost 3 bases and J lost 5; bases outside the gene matches: 7. DNA of the CDR3: TGCGCCAGCAGCCAGCTGGACAGGGGAAAAACCGGGGAGCTGTTTTTT. This sequence encodes CASSQLDRGKTGELFF.